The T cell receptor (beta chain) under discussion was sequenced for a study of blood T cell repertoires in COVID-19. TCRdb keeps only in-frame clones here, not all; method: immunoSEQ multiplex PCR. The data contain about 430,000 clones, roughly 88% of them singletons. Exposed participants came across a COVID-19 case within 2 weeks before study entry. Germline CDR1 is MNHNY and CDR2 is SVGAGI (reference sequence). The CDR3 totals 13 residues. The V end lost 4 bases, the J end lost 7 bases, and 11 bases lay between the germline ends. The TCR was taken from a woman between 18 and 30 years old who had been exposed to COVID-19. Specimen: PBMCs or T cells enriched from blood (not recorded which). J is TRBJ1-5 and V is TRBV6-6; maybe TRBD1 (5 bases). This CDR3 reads CASSSRVSQPQHF. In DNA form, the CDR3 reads TGTGCCAGCAGTTCCAGGGTGAGCCAGCCCCAGCATTTT.